One T cell receptor beta chain is described in this entry. This specimen belongs to a study of T cell changes during pregnancy in multiple sclerosis. The protocol was immunoSEQ multiplex PCR, while the TCRdb copy is restricted to in-frame clones and leaves out a portion. In the table there are some 29,000 clones, around 91% of which are singletons. CDR3 length: 15 residues. Germline loops: CDR1 MNHEY, CDR2 SVGAGI. Trimming shortened V by 7 bases and J by 0 bases, and 13 bases separated the two germline ends. Sequenced here: CD8+ T cells from peripheral blood mononuclear cells, sampled after pregnancy. The chain is built from TRBV6-5 and TRBJ2-1, with D maybe TRBD1 (6 bases). The receptor's source is a female donor with multiple sclerosis, enrolled in a pregnancy study. CDR3 amino acids: CASTLDSSSYNEQFF. In DNA form, the CDR3 reads TGTGCCAGCACCCTGGACAGCAGCTCCTACAATGAGCAGTTCTTC.